This entry features one T cell receptor (beta chain) sequence. Its matching antigen is unknown. The germline gives CDR1 SGDLS, CDR2 YYNGEE. Trimming left V 4 bases short and J 4 bases short, with 16 bases between. This CDR3 contains 15 residues. This entry is derived from a study of Ad26.COV2.S vaccination and SARS-CoV-2 variants. Study background: Donor was one of the participants in the Ad26.COV2.S arm of the COV1001 trial. Study-level findings and limits: Substantial breadth was reportedly displayed by spike-specific CD8+ and CD4+ T cell responses after vaccination. TCR breadth and depth analyses may have underestimated total T cell responses.

The treatment was: some 20 received Ad26.COV2.S at low or high dose, single or two shots; 5 received placebo; per-sample allocation not given. Day 63 following the first vaccine or placebo injection was when the samples were taken. Generated by immunoSEQ multiplex PCR, the TCRdb table keeps only in-frame clones and is missing some. The sample shows approximately 480,000 clones, roughly 87% of them seen only once. This TCR came from a person aged 18 to 65 who received the Ad26.COV2.S COVID-19 vaccine or a placebo. The input for sequencing was peripheral blood, taken in a trial of Ad26.COV2.S vaccine versus placebo. The genes are TRBV9 and TRBJ2-3; D might be TRBD2 (6 bases). The CDR3 here is CASSSRLESADTQYF. CDR3 nucleotide sequence: TGTGCCAGCAGCTCCCGACTAGAATCGGCAGATACGCAGTATTTT.